These 17 T cell receptor beta chains were all obtained from the same sample, sequenced in a study of response to subunit inactivated influenza vaccine. In TCRdb, the RT-PCR reads were re-called with MiXCR into one record per CDR3 protein. The table shows hundreds of thousands of distinct CDR3 sequences, with approximately 14% occurring only once. The sample consisted of PBMCs from blood, taken roughly 12 days after vaccination. Receptors were obtained from a man aged 45-65 years who received an inactivated influenza vaccine.

V is TRBV5-1 and J is TRBJ2-1, with 9 bases aligning to TRBD2. CDR3 length equals 16 residues. V shed 2 bases, J shed 4 bases, and the junction held 7 bases outside the gene matches. Germline V gene sequence: CDR1 SGHRS, CDR2 YFSETQ. Here the CDR3 DNA reads TGCGCCAGCAGCTTCAAGACTAGCGGACCATACAATGAGCAGTTCTTC. As protein: CASSFKTSGPYNEQFF. The full variable domain, with the rest looked up from reference TRBV5-1 and TRBJ2-1, is KAGVTQTPRYLIKTRGQQVTLSCSPISGHRSVSWYQQTPGQGLQFLFEYFSETQRNKGNFPGRFSGRQFSNSRSEMNVSTLELGDSALYLCASSFKTSGPYNEQFFGPGTRLTVL.

The rearrangement joins TRBV7-2 to TRBJ1-1, with D tentatively TRBD1 (5 bases). Germline-derived CDR1 and CDR2 are SGHTA and FQGNSA. This CDR3 region has 15 residues. The V gene lost 5 bases and the J gene lost 4 bases, with 17 bases spanning the gap. Here the CDR3 reads CASSPQGPTATEAFF. Written as DNA, the CDR3 is TGTGCCAGCAGCCCCCAAGGCCCGACAGCCACTGAAGCTTTCTTT.

The table lists this clonotype with a few counts. This chain uses TRBV12-3 or TRBV12-4 with TRBJ2-7, with D perhaps TRBD1 (5 bases). The V gene lost 1 base and the J gene lost 0 bases, with 10 bases spanning the gap. This CDR3 has 15 amino acids. The CDR3 reads CASSLEGHSSYEQYF. CDR3 DNA sequence: TGTGCCAGCAGTTTAGAAGGACACAGCTCCTACGAGCAGTACTTC.

This clonotype came up a few times. The chain joins TRBV6-2 or TRBV6-3 to TRBJ2-3; D is unclear. V lost 6 bases, J lost 8 bases, and 9 bases lay in between. The germline V gene encodes CDR1 MNHEY and CDR2 SVGEGT. The CDR3 spans 11 residues. CDR3 bases: TGTGCCAGCAGCCAAGTCGGTACGCAGTATTTT. As protein: CASSQVGTQYF.

This clonotype was detected only a few times. The rearrangement links TRBV28 to TRBJ1-4; D is possibly TRBD1 (6 bases). Trimming shortened V by 5 bases and J by 10 bases, and 17 bases separated the two germline ends. Germline V gene data show CDR1 as MDHEN and CDR2 as SYDVKM. CDR3 length: 14 residues. The CDR3 DNA reads TGTGCCAGCAGTAAGACTGGGGGCTTGGTAAAACTGTTTTTT. It specifies CASSKTGGLVKLFF.

The sample holds a few counts of this clonotype. The chain combines TRBV10-3 with TRBJ1-6, with 9 bases aligning to TRBD1. CDR3 length: 14 residues. Germline-derived CDR1 and CDR2 are ENHRY and SYGVKD. V lost 7 bases, J lost 10 bases, and 8 bases stayed unmatched. The DNA for the CDR3 is TGTGCCATCAAAGCATCTGGGACAGGGTCACCCCTCCACTTT. This translates into CAIKASGTGSPLHF.

The chain couples TRBV6-2 or TRBV6-3 to TRBJ1-4; maybe TRBD1 (5 bases). The germline V and J ends were trimmed by 5 bases and 8 bases, with 15 bases remaining between them. There are 14 residues in the CDR3. Germline V gene sequence: CDR1 MNHEY, CDR2 SVGEGT. This CDR3 is CASSNRDLFEKLFF. DNA for the CDR3: TGTGCCAGCAGTAACCGGGACCTGTTCGAAAAACTGTTTTTT.

The chain joins TRBV5-1 to TRBJ2-3, with D perhaps TRBD2 (6 bases). V was pared by 7 bases and J by 1 base, with 10 bases between. CDR3 length: 13 amino acids. Germline V CDR1 and CDR2: SGHRS, YFSETQ. CDR3 sequence (DNA): TGCGCCAGCCGAGCGGGCCGCACAGATACGCAGTATTTT. Translation: CASRAGRTDTQYF.

This clonotype came up many times. V usage is TRBV3-1 and J usage is TRBJ2-1; the match to TRBD1 covers 7 bases. From germline, CDR1 is LGHDT and CDR2 YNNKEL (reference sequence). With V trimmed by 0 bases and J by 8 bases, 7 bases remained unmatched. The CDR3 loop spans 15 amino acids. CDR3 residues: CASSQDLGTADEQFF. The CDR3 coding sequence is TGTGCCAGCAGCCAAGATTTGGGGACAGCGGATGAGCAGTTCTTC.

This clonotype occurred many times. The gene calls are TRBV12-3 or TRBV12-4 and TRBJ1-4; D gene unclear. Trimming removed 5 bases at V and 6 bases at J, with 10 bases between. CDR3 length: 13 residues. CDR3 sequence (DNA): TGTGCCAGCAGTGATATGGGTGATGAAAAACTGTTTTTT. Amino acid sequence: CASSDMGDEKLFF.

V and J are TRBV19 and TRBJ1-5; TRBD1 might be the D (5 bases). This CDR3 has 16 residues. The germline gives CDR1 LNHDA, CDR2 SQIVND (reference sequence). The ends were cut back, 7 bases at V and 0 bases at J, with 16 bases in the middle. The CDR3 DNA follows: TGTGCCAGTACTGGCAGGGTGGCCCTTAGCAATCAGCCCCAGCATTTT. Translation: CASTGRVALSNQPQHF.

This clonotype has just a few counts. J is TRBJ2-1 and V is TRBV7-3, with TRBD2 identical over 8 bases. This CDR3 is built from 15 residues. Per germline, CDR1 SGHTA and CDR2 FQGTGA. J lost 4 bases, V lost 5 bases, and 7 bases had no gene match. CDR3 bases: TGTGCCAGCAGCGTGACTAGCGTCCGGTACAATGAGCAGTTCTTC. It yields the protein CASSVTSVRYNEQFF. The variable domain in full, completed from reference TRBV7-3 and TRBJ2-1, reads GAGVSQTPSNKVTEKGKYVELRCDPISGHTALYWYRQSLGQGPEFLIYFQGTGAADDSGLPNDRFFAVRPEGSVSTLKIQRTERGDSAVYLCASSVTSVRYNEQFFGPGTRLTVL.

The V call is TRBV4-3, the J call TRBJ2-7; D gene uncertain. From germline, CDR1 is LGHNA and CDR2 YSLEER. The CDR3 runs to 14 residues. V was cut by 0 bases and J by 2 bases, with 8 bases left in between. The CDR3 loop reads CASSQEHSTYEQYF. The CDR3 DNA is TGCGCCAGCAGCCAAGAGCACAGTACCTACGAGCAGTACTTC.

This clonotype was seen only a few times. The gene calls are TRBV20-1 and TRBJ2-1, with 8 nucleotides matching TRBD2. This CDR3 comprises 16 residues. The V segment lost 3 bases and the J segment 4 bases; nucleotides outside the gene matches: 11. Germline loops: CDR1 DFQATT, CDR2 SNEGSKA (reference sequence). The CDR3 spells CSASISKGTSYNEQFF. The CDR3 bases are TGCAGTGCTAGCATCTCAAAGGGGACTAGTTACAATGAGCAGTTCTTC.

There are a few counts of this clonotype. J is TRBJ2-7 and V is TRBV3-1; tentatively, D is TRBD1 (7 bases). Germline V gene lookup returns CDR1 LGHDT and CDR2 YNNKEL (reference sequence). This CDR3 comprises 18 residues. The V and J ends lost 0 bases and 0 bases respectively, with 18 bases between them. CDR3 residues: CASSQERGQNRFSYEQYF. CDR3 DNA sequence: TGTGCCAGCAGCCAAGAGCGGGGACAGAATCGTTTCTCCTACGAGCAGTACTTC.

V is TRBV18 and J is TRBJ2-5; no reliable D call. The CDR3 has 15 residues. Germline V CDR1 and CDR2: KGHSH, LQKENI. Trimming shortened V by 0 bases and J by 4 bases, and 12 bases separated the two germline ends. This chain's CDR3 is CASSPPDGPGETQYF. The CDR3 DNA reads TGTGCCAGCTCACCACCCGACGGGCCCGGAGAGACCCAGTACTTC.

The gene calls are TRBV14 and TRBJ2-7, with D possibly TRBD1 on 7 matching bases. CDR1 SGHDN and CDR2 FVKESK come from the germline V gene. The CDR3 has 16 amino acids. V lost 0 bases and J 1 base, leaving 13 bases between the germline ends. The CDR3, as DNA: TGTGCCAGCAGCCAAGAAGGCAGGGGGGCGTCCTACGAGCAGTACTTC. Its protein is CASSQEGRGASYEQYF.